The rows below give T cell receptor beta chains drawn from one sample of a study of T cell responses to AZD1222 COVID-19 vaccine. Data came from immunoSEQ multiplex PCR; TCRdb stores just in-frame clones and leaves some out. The top ten clones hold 4% to 5.5% of a sample with some 120,000 clones, roughly 88% of them seen once. Sequencing was performed on peripheral blood, taken on day 0 of MenACWY control vaccination. These receptors originate from an adult in good health. Both conserved end residues are part of each CDR3. The order of the fields is V gene, clone size, D gene, J gene, CDR3 protein, CDR3 DNA. A D gene is named only where the DNA matches it firmly. Size is omitted from some rows. Given values are once, few, many or a class for expanded clones.

TRBV5-1	few	-	TRBJ1-5	CASSLEGSNDQPQHF	TGCGCCAGCAGCTTGGAGGGCAGTAACGATCAGCCCCAGCATTTT
TRBV6-5	once	-	TRBJ1-5	CASSSTINQPQHF	TGTGCCAGCAGTTCCACGATCAATCAGCCCCAGCATTTT
TRBV6-6	-	-	TRBJ1-5	CASSYGTESNQPQHF	TGTGCCAGCAGTTACGGTACAGAGAGCAATCAGCCCCAGCATTTT
TRBV4-1	-	TRBD2	TRBJ2-1	CASSQDPGGGYNEQFF	TGCGCCAGCAGCCAAGATCCGGGGGGTGGCTACAATGAGCAGTTCTTC
TRBV29-1	-	-	TRBJ2-1	CSVVRGNYNEQFF	TGCAGCGTTGTCCGGGGAAACTACAATGAGCAGTTCTTC
TRBV18	-	TRBD1	TRBJ1-5	CASSPPNTAGGNQPQHF	TGTGCCAGCTCACCACCTAATACGGCAGGGGGTAACCAGCCCCAGCATTTT
TRBV19	once	TRBD1	TRBJ2-5	CASSRTGSGETQYF	TGTGCCAGTAGTAGGACAGGGTCCGGGGAGACCCAGTACTTC
TRBV6-2/TRBV6-3	-	TRBD2	TRBJ2-1	CASRPHSGTSAYNEQFF	TGTGCCAGCAGGCCTCATTCCGGGACTAGCGCCTACAATGAGCAGTTCTTC
TRBV29-1	-	-	TRBJ1-1	CSVTGIVGTEAFF	TGCAGCGTTACAGGGATAGTTGGGACTGAAGCTTTCTTT
TRBV2	-	TRBD2	TRBJ2-7	CASGTSYYEQYF	TGTGCCAGCGGGACTAGCTACTACGAGCAGTACTTC